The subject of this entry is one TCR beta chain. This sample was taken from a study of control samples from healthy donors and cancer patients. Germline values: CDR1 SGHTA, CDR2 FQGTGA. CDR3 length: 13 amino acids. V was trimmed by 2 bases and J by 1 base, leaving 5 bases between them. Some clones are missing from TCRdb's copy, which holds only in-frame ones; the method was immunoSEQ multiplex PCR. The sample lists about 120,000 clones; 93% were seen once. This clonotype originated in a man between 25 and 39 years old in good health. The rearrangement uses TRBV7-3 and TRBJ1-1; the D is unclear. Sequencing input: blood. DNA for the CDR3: TGTGCCAGCAGCTTAGGGAGGAACACTGAAGCTTTCTTT. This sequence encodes CASSLGRNTEAFF.